The next 29 T cell receptor beta chains were all read from a single sample in a study of T cells after yellow fever vaccination. TCRdb reprocessed the 5' RACE reads via MiXCR and lists one record per CDR3 protein. The sample lists 240,000 or so distinct CDR3 sequences, 6.9% occurring once. The sequencing here drew on CD4+ T cells sorted from PBMCs, taken 15 days after the yellow fever booster vaccination. All receptors derive from a young man who received the YFV17D yellow fever vaccine.

This clonotype was counted ten times or more. The V and J genes are TRBV3-1 and TRBJ2-7, with D unresolved. Trimming pared 4 bases from V and 6 bases from J, leaving 13 bases between. CDR3 length: 13 residues. Per the germline V gene, CDR1 is LGHDT and CDR2 is YNNKEL (reference sequence). The CDR3 region is CASSRQGPGEQYF. CDR3 in DNA: TGTGCCAGCAGCCGACAAGGTCCGGGCGAGCAGTACTTC.

This clonotype was recorded many times. The chain joins TRBV20-1 to TRBJ2-1, with TRBD1 matching 9 bases. V lost 5 bases, J lost 4 bases, and 9 bases stayed unmatched. The V gene's germline CDR1 is DFQATT and CDR2 SNEGSKA (reference sequence). The CDR3 spans 15 residues. CDR3 sequence reads: CSAASPGTGYNEQFF. CDR3 nucleotide sequence: TGCAGTGCTGCGTCACCCGGGACAGGGTACAATGAGCAGTTCTTC.

This clonotype has only a few counts. The rearrangement uses TRBV19 and TRBJ2-3; D remains ambiguous. With 3 bases removed from V and 3 bases from J, the gap between germline ends came to 4 bases. The CDR3 is made up of 12 amino acids. Germline CDR1 and CDR2: LNHDA and SQIVND (reference sequence). CDR3 in DNA: TGTGCCAGTAGTATGAGTACAGATACGCAGTATTTT. The encoded protein is CASSMSTDTQYF. Variable domain in full (rest from reference TRBV19 and TRBJ2-3): DGGITQSPKYLFRKEGQNVTLSCEQNLNHDAMYWYRQDPGQGLRLIYYSQIVNDFQKGDIAEGYSVSREKKESFPLTVTSAQKNPTAFYLCASSMSTDTQYFGPGTRLTVL.

This chain links TRBV5-1 with TRBJ2-1; the match to TRBD2 covers 8 bases. This CDR3 has 16 amino acids. With 4 bases clipped from V and 6 bases from J, the junction kept 12 bases outside the gene matches. CDR1 and CDR2 from the germline V gene are SGHRS and YFSETQ. In DNA, the CDR3 is TGCGCCAGCAGCCTCCGGGGGGGCCTAATTGGCAATGAGCAGTTCTTC. This translates into CASSLRGGLIGNEQFF.

This clonotype has more than one count but fewer than ten. V and J are TRBV10-3 and TRBJ2-1; 9 positions agree with TRBD2. J was trimmed by 7 bases and V by 11 bases; bases with no gene match: 12. The CDR3 is 14 amino acids. Germline-derived CDR1 and CDR2 are ENHRY and SYGVKD. The CDR3 reads CASGVTSGENEQFF. For the CDR3, the DNA is TGTGCCTCGGGGGTGACTAGCGGAGAAAATGAGCAGTTCTTC.

The chain employs TRBV5-1 and TRBJ2-4, with TRBD2 identical over 9 bases. Germline assignment: CDR1 SGHRS and CDR2 YFSETQ. J was trimmed by 9 bases and V by 4 bases; bases with no gene match: 11. The CDR3 is 15 amino acids. In nucleotides, the CDR3 is TGCGCCAGCAGCCCCCCGGGACTAGCTTTCGGCATTCAGTACTTC. Translating it yields CASSPPGLAFGIQYF.

This clonotype was observed at least ten times. This chain uses TRBV7-8 with TRBJ2-7; 7 bases align to TRBD1. Germline CDR1 is SGHVS and CDR2 is FQNEAQ. J gave up 4 bases and V 6 bases, and 6 bases lay outside the gene matches. The CDR3 runs to 13 residues. The CDR3 protein is CASRRQGSYEQYF. Here the CDR3 DNA reads TGTGCCAGCAGGCGACAGGGATCGTACGAGCAGTACTTC.

This clonotype appeared many times. The chain links TRBV20-1 to TRBJ2-7; TRBD1 aligns across 7 bases. The CDR3 covers 11 residues. Germline trimming cut 6 bases from V and 3 bases from J; bases unmatched to any gene: 2. Germline loops: CDR1 DFQATT, CDR2 SNEGSKA (reference sequence). Here the CDR3 DNA reads TGCAGTGCGGGACAGAGCTACGAGCAGTACTTC. Its protein is CSAGQSYEQYF.

This clonotype was recorded a few times. The V call is TRBV20-1, the J call TRBJ2-1; no clear D gene. Germline loops: CDR1 DFQATT, CDR2 SNEGSKA (reference sequence). The V gene lost 6 bases and the J gene lost 0 bases, with 18 bases spanning the gap. The CDR3 is made up of 16 amino acids. Here the CDR3 DNA reads TGCAGTGCGCCACTGGCGGCCCACAGCTCCTACAATGAGCAGTTCTTC. Amino acids: CSAPLAAHSSYNEQFF.

This clonotype was observed many times. V is TRBV12-3 or TRBV12-4 and J is TRBJ2-4; D gene ambiguous. The CDR3 is 14 residues long. V was trimmed by 2 bases and J by 9 bases, leaving 14 bases between them. CDR3: CASSLSQVVGIQYF. CDR3 sequence (DNA): TGTGCCAGCAGTTTATCCCAGGTAGTAGGCATTCAGTACTTC.

A few counts support this clonotype. The genes are TRBV6-5 and TRBJ2-3; no clear D. Between the trimmed V and J ends, which lost 2 bases and 5 bases, there was a span of 8 bases. The CDR3 contains 13 residues. From germline, CDR1 is MNHEY and CDR2 SVGAGI. The CDR3 protein is CASSYIGKDTQYF. The CDR3 bases are TGTGCCAGCAGTTACATCGGCAAAGATACGCAGTATTTT.

V gene TRBV19 combines with J gene TRBJ2-5, with 9 bases matching TRBD2. V shed 6 bases and J 9 bases; nucleotides not matched to a gene: 8. The CDR3 is 13 residues long. The V gene's germline CDR1 is LNHDA and CDR2 SQIVND (reference sequence). CDR3 in amino acids: CASSVAGEVSQYF. CDR3 DNA: TGTGCCAGTAGCGTAGCGGGAGAGGTGTCCCAGTACTTC.

This clonotype has only a few counts. The rearrangement joins TRBV20-1 to TRBJ2-1; no definite D call. Germline V gene sequence: CDR1 DFQATT, CDR2 SNEGSKA (reference sequence). CDR3 length equals 11 residues. V lost 3 bases and J lost 8, with 8 bases in between. The DNA for the CDR3 is TGCAGTGCTAGCGTACTGGATGAGCAGTTCTTC. Its protein is CSASVLDEQFF.

This clonotype was detected only a few times. This rearrangement joins TRBV5-4 to TRBJ2-7, with D hard to call. Germline V gene lookup returns CDR1 SGHNT and CDR2 YYREEE (reference sequence). V was shortened by 4 bases and J by 2 bases, with 16 bases between the two germline ends. The CDR3 is 15 amino acids. The CDR3 region is CASSQPDGRPYEQYF. For the CDR3, the DNA is TGTGCCAGCAGCCAACCGGACGGGCGTCCCTACGAGCAGTACTTC. Variable domain in full (rest from reference TRBV5-4 and TRBJ2-7): ETGVTQSPTHLIKTRGQQVTLRCSSQSGHNTVSWYQQALGQGPQFIFQYYREEENGRGNFPPRFSGLQFPNYSSELNVNALELDDSALYLCASSQPDGRPYEQYFGPGTRLTVT.

This clonotype was observed many times. V and J are TRBV7-9 and TRBJ2-7; D assignment may be TRBD1 or TRBD2 (5 bases each). Trimming removed 6 bases from V and 2 bases from J, with 17 bases in between. Germline lookup yields CDR1 SEHNR and CDR2 FQNEAQ (reference sequence). The CDR3 consists of 15 residues. The CDR3 nucleotides are TGTGCCAGCAGAGAGGGCTCAGGGCCCCCCTACGAGCAGTACTTC. It codes for CASREGSGPPYEQYF.

Many counts were recorded for this clonotype. The V call is TRBV12-3 or TRBV12-4, the J call TRBJ2-7; D is perhaps TRBD1 (6 bases). V lost 3 bases and J lost 1, with 13 bases in between. The CDR3 runs 15 residues. CDR3 bases: TGTGCCAGCAGTTTGTACGCAGGGGAATCCTACGAGCAGTACTTC. It encodes CASSLYAGESYEQYF.

Ten or more counts support this clonotype. The chain is built from TRBV5-1 and TRBJ2-1, with 7 bases lining up with TRBD2. V was pared by 3 bases and J by 6 bases, with 9 bases of the junction left unmatched. The CDR3 totals 15 residues. The germline V gene encodes CDR1 SGHRS and CDR2 YFSETQ. DNA for the CDR3: TGCGCCAGCAGCTCCCCCCAGCGGGACCCCAATGAGCAGTTCTTC. Its protein product is CASSSPQRDPNEQFF. The whole variable domain, remainder taken from reference TRBV5-1 and TRBJ2-1, is KAGVTQTPRYLIKTRGQQVTLSCSPISGHRSVSWYQQTPGQGLQFLFEYFSETQRNKGNFPGRFSGRQFSNSRSEMNVSTLELGDSALYLCASSSPQRDPNEQFFGPGTRLTVL.

In this sample, this clonotype turned up many times. V usage is TRBV4-3 and J usage is TRBJ2-7; D could derive from TRBD1 or TRBD2 (5 bases each). V was cut by 4 bases and J by 0 bases, with 16 bases left in between. The CDR3 length is 16 residues. The germline V gene encodes CDR1 LGHNA and CDR2 YSLEER. This CDR3 is CASSPAWGGFSYEQYF. CDR3 DNA sequence: TGCGCCAGCAGCCCAGCCTGGGGCGGGTTCTCCTACGAGCAGTACTTC.

The table lists this clonotype with many counts. CDR3 sequence: CASSLRTGSAYEQYF. The CDR3 DNA reads as TGTGCCAGCAGCTTACGGACAGGGAGCGCCTACGAGCAGTACTTC. The J gene is TRBJ2-7, the V gene TRBV7-8; 8 bases line up with TRBD1. CDR1 is SGHVS and CDR2 is FQNEAQ in the germline V gene. V was clipped by 2 bases and J by 2 bases; unmatched bases: 5. The CDR3 is 15 residues long.

Ten or more counts support this clonotype. V gene TRBV7-9 combines with J gene TRBJ2-1; possibly TRBD2 for D (5 bases). This CDR3 has 16 residues. CDR1 and CDR2 (germline): SEHNR, FQNEAQ (reference sequence). Trimming removed 5 bases at V and 2 bases at J, with 16 bases between. The CDR3, as DNA: TGTGCCAGCAGCCCCCGGGGTGTTTTGGCCTACAATGAGCAGTTCTTC. Residues: CASSPRGVLAYNEQFF. Using reference TRBV7-9 and TRBJ2-1 for the parts outside the CDR3, the full variable domain is DTGVSQNPRHKITKRGQNVTFRCDPISEHNRLYWYRQTLGQGPEFLTYFQNEAQLEKSRLLSDRFSAERPKGSFSTLEIQRTEQGDSAMYLCASSPRGVLAYNEQFFGPGTRLTVL.

J is TRBJ2-5 and V is TRBV5-4; 9 bases line up with TRBD2. The CDR3 contains 15 residues. J lost 2 bases, V lost 4 bases, and 6 bases had no gene match. The V gene's germline CDR1 is SGHNT and CDR2 YYREEE (reference sequence). CDR3: CASSPTSGTQETQYF. Here the CDR3 DNA reads TGTGCCAGCAGCCCGACTAGCGGAACACAAGAGACCCAGTACTTC.

This clonotype has just a few counts. V gene TRBV7-8 combines with J gene TRBJ2-5; 8 nucleotides line up with TRBD2. Germline loops: CDR1 SGHVS, CDR2 FQNEAQ. J lost 5 bases, V lost 5 bases, and 7 bases had no gene match. The CDR3 runs to 14 residues. The CDR3 nucleotides read TGTGCCAGCAGCGCCCGGACTAGCTGGGAGACCCAGTACTTC. It encodes CASSARTSWETQYF.

The CDR3 reads CAISESETDTQYF. The CDR3 nucleotides are TGTGCCATCAGTGAGTCGGAGACAGATACGCAGTATTTT. This sequence joins TRBV10-3 and TRBJ2-3; D is unresolved. The germline V and J ends were trimmed by 0 bases and 3 bases, with 4 bases remaining between them. The CDR3 is 13 residues long. In germline, CDR1 is ENHRY, CDR2 SYGVKD.

This clonotype was detected many times. In nucleotides, the CDR3 is TGCAGCGTTGCTAGCGGGAGTCATTCCTACAATGAGCAGTTCTTC. Protein product: CSVASGSHSYNEQFF. The rearrangement joins TRBV29-1 to TRBJ2-1, with 10 bases aligning to TRBD2. In germline, CDR1 is SQVTM, CDR2 ANQGSEA. The length of the CDR3 is 15 residues. The junction had 4 bases not matched to a gene; V was cut back by 4 bases and J by 1 base.

This clonotype occurred many times. V usage is TRBV12-3 or TRBV12-4 and J usage is TRBJ1-4; 7 nucleotides align to TRBD1. The V segment lost 6 bases and the J segment 4 bases; nucleotides outside the gene matches: 11. The CDR3 length is 16 residues. Here the CDR3 reads CASSRQGGTGNEKLFF. The CDR3 DNA reads as TGTGCCAGCAGCCGTCAGGGGGGAACGGGTAATGAAAAACTGTTTTTT.

The chain joins TRBV3-1 to TRBJ1-1; D is unclear. CDR3 length: 14 residues. The germline gives CDR1 LGHDT, CDR2 YNNKEL (reference sequence). V gave up 1 base and J gave up 1 base, with 7 bases separating them. In DNA form, the CDR3 reads TGTGCCAGCAGCCAAGTCGATACGAACACTGAAGCTTTCTTT. The encoded protein is CASSQVDTNTEAFF.

This clonotype was detected many times. The V call is TRBV9, the J call TRBJ1-1; the match to TRBD1 covers 12 bases. V dropped 4 bases and J dropped 4; count of bases not matched to a gene: 5. Germline CDR1 and CDR2: SGDLS and YYNGEE. This CDR3 has 15 amino acids. The CDR3 DNA is TGTGCCAGCAGCCTCGGGACAGGGGGCGGCACTGAAGCTTTCTTT. Encoded protein: CASSLGTGGGTEAFF.

This clonotype was counted at least ten times. This rearrangement joins TRBV5-6 to TRBJ2-5; TRBD1 aligns across 10 bases. CDR1 and CDR2 (germline): SGHDT, YYEEEE. The V segment lost 3 bases and the J segment 5 bases; nucleotides outside the gene matches: 1. The CDR3 totals 13 residues. Here the CDR3 reads CASSSDRGETQYF. CDR3 in DNA: TGTGCCAGCAGCTCGGACAGGGGGGAGACCCAGTACTTC.

This clonotype was seen ten or more times. The V gene is TRBV12-3 or TRBV12-4, the J gene TRBJ2-5, with D perhaps matching TRBD1 or TRBD2 (5 bases each). The ends were cut back, 1 base at V and 5 bases at J, with 8 bases in the middle. The CDR3 covers 13 residues. The CDR3 nucleotides read TGTGCCAGCAGTTTAGGGTGGGGGGAGACCCAGTACTTC. This encodes CASSLGWGETQYF.